Below are 8 T cell receptor beta chains sequenced from a single sample in a study of blood T cell repertoires in COVID-19. Produced via immunoSEQ multiplex PCR; TCRdb's table is partial and in-frame only. The sample has hundreds of thousands of clones, around four fifths seen once. The sequencing sample was made of peripheral blood. Receptors were obtained from a man older than 75 with acute or convalescent COVID-19.

Only a few counts were recorded for this clone. The rearrangement links TRBV3-1 (or the pseudogene TRBV3-2) to TRBJ2-3; 10 nucleotides align to TRBD2. CDR1 and CDR2 from the germline V gene are LGHDT and YNNKEL (reference sequence). There are 14 residues in the CDR3. The trim removed 6 bases at V and 5 bases at J, leaving 5 bases unmatched. The CDR3 sequence: CASRLAGDGDTQYF. CDR3 nucleotide sequence: TGTGCCAGCAGGCTAGCGGGGGATGGAGATACGCAGTATTTT.

V usage is TRBV27 and J usage is TRBJ1-2; 10 nucleotides line up with TRBD1. Germline V gene lookup returns CDR1 MNHEY and CDR2 SMNVEV (reference sequence). J was trimmed by 2 bases and V by 3 bases; bases with no gene match: 0. The CDR3 is made up of 14 amino acids. As DNA, the CDR3 is TGTGCCAGCAGTTTGGGACAGGGGAACTATGGCTACACCTTC. Amino acids: CASSLGQGNYGYTF.

The V call is TRBV5-1, the J call TRBJ2-5; TRBD2 aligns across 12 bases. This CDR3 has 21 residues. Trimming took 4 bases from V and 0 from J; bases not matched to a gene: 19. Germline V lookup: CDR1 SGHRS, CDR2 YFSETQ. The CDR3: CASSQAITTSGGESDQETQYF. The CDR3 DNA reads TGCGCCAGCAGCCAAGCTATAACGACTAGCGGGGGCGAATCAGACCAAGAGACCCAGTACTTC.

This chain uses TRBV16 with TRBJ2-1; TRBD1 matches 9 bases. Looked up from germline, CDR1 is KGHSY and CDR2 is FQNENV. Trimming at V came to 2 bases and at J to 7 bases, leaving 9 bases not matched to a gene. The CDR3 totals 16 residues. In DNA form, the CDR3 reads TGTGCCAGCAGCCAAGGCCTAGGACAGGGGTATAATGAGCAGTTCTTC. This gives the protein CASSQGLGQGYNEQFF.

This rearrangement joins TRBV29-1 to TRBJ2-4, with 8 nucleotides matching TRBD1. The germline V gene has CDR1 SQVTM and CDR2 ANQGSEA. The CDR3 sequence is 12 residues long. The J segment lost 9 bases and the V segment lost 5 bases, leaving 6 bases of the junction unmatched. The CDR3 region is CSVRTGYTIQYF. Here the CDR3 DNA reads TGCAGCGTTAGGACAGGGTATACCATTCAGTACTTC.

The chain carries TRBV28 and TRBJ2-7; TRBD1 agrees at 9 bases. This CDR3 is 13 amino acids long. Germline-derived CDR1 and CDR2 are MDHEN and SYDVKM. Unmatched junction bases numbered 7, after V lost 7 bases and J lost 6 bases. The CDR3 sequence: CASKGTGTIEQYF. In DNA form, the CDR3 reads TGTGCCAGCAAGGGGACAGGGACGATCGAGCAGTACTTC.

The chain couples TRBV28 to TRBJ2-7, with D unresolved. V was cut by 3 bases and J by 0 bases, with 3 bases left in between. From germline, CDR1 is MDHEN and CDR2 SYDVKM. The CDR3 is 12 amino acids. The DNA for the CDR3 is TGTGCCAGCAGTTTTATCTCCTACGAGCAGTACTTC. Translated, it gives CASSFISYEQYF.

The V gene is TRBV5-1, the J gene TRBJ1-4; maybe TRBD1 (6 bases). Trimming pared 4 bases from V and 0 bases from J, leaving 13 bases between. This CDR3 spans 16 amino acids. The germline gives CDR1 SGHRS, CDR2 YFSETQ. This CDR3 is CASSTGQPSTNEKLFF. CDR3 in DNA: TGCGCCAGCAGCACCGGACAGCCTTCAACTAATGAAAAACTGTTTTTT.